Listed below are T cell receptor beta chains from one sample, sequenced in a study of identifying expanded T cells in peripheral blood. Data came from immunoSEQ multiplex PCR; TCRdb stores just in-frame clones and leaves some out. The data show 95,000 to 100,000 clones, roughly 87% seen once. Sequenced input: blood. Receptors were obtained from a person aged 18 to 75 in good health. Both conserved end residues are part of each CDR3.

CDR3 protein,V gene,J gene
CASSPPPTSALSYEQYF,TRBV7-6,TRBJ2-7
CASSQDTTGGPVSPLHF,TRBV4-3,TRBJ1-6
CASGEQGLSNQPQHF,TRBV2,TRBJ1-5
CASSQVSGGETQYF,TRBV4-2,TRBJ2-5
CASSLISGELFF,TRBV5-6,TRBJ2-2
CASSPVGNTIYF,TRBV11-2,TRBJ1-3
CASRGTHTSPLHF,TRBV7-2,TRBJ1-6
CATSKTTGGADTGELFF,TRBV15,TRBJ2-2
CASSYDVYSGNTIYF,TRBV7-8,TRBJ1-3
CASSSGRGGRNIQYF,TRBV7-9,TRBJ2-4
CASSDWDRQGVVSTEQYF,TRBV6-4,TRBJ2-7
CARSRRDLNPGTDTQYF,TRBV5-3,TRBJ2-3
CASGLVRVGRSYNEQFF,TRBV12-5,TRBJ2-1
CASSLARVAGELFF,TRBV27,TRBJ2-2
CASSYNLAQREQFF,TRBV6-6,TRBJ2-1
CASSPPGGPRNIQYF,TRBV7-2,TRBJ2-4
CASSQGAETQYF,TRBV5-1,TRBJ2-5
CASSLATGGPYEQYF,TRBV7-2,TRBJ2-7
CASSQGGTPHYEQYF,TRBV4-3,TRBJ2-7
CAISEGRKPNTEAFF,TRBV10-3,TRBJ1-1
CASSLDAGNTIYF,TRBV7-9,TRBJ1-3
CASSQDAGAVTRSPLHF,TRBV4-3,TRBJ1-6
CSVVGQNTEAFF,TRBV29-1,TRBJ1-1
CASRKDYNSPLHF,TRBV6-1,TRBJ1-6
CASSVDSYSNQPQHF,TRBV6-1,TRBJ1-5
CASSSRQGTGYGYTF,TRBV7-9,TRBJ1-2
CATSRARGPGNSPLHF,TRBV15,TRBJ1-6
CATSRGQGATDTQYF,TRBV15,TRBJ2-3
CASSDSGNGYTF,TRBV2,TRBJ1-2
CASSATGGSVNTIYF,TRBV6-1,TRBJ1-3
CASSLSYLPTLYGYTF,TRBV13,TRBJ1-2
CATTAVRDGYNEQFF,TRBV7-7,TRBJ2-1
CASSEVVFPYNEQFF,TRBV25-1,TRBJ2-1
CASSRDPQGTILNTIYF,TRBV5-1,TRBJ1-3
CASSLRTGFSTDTQYF,TRBV14,TRBJ2-3
CAISRDPSGGAYNEQFF,TRBV10-3,TRBJ2-1
CASTRFAGANVLTF,TRBV27,TRBJ2-6
CASRRGRNEKLFF,TRBV6-5,TRBJ1-4